This TCR beta chain is drawn from a study of siplizumab effects on memory and regulatory T cells. Libraries were prepared by immunoSEQ multiplex PCR; TCRdb keeps only in-frame clonotypes and omits some of them. The sample contains some 120,000 clones, approximately 94% of which appear only once. Germline loops: CDR1 SGDLS, CDR2 YYNGEE. CDR3 length: 15 amino acids. V lost 0 bases and J lost 3; bases outside the gene matches: 0. Whole-study results and caveats: The mean Treg-derived percentage of mappable alloreactive CD4+ clones was 60% to 70% with siplizumab compared with approximately 30% in controls. Tregs that proliferated in siplizumab cultures did not have their suppressive function confirmed. About 75-95% of proliferating CD4+ or CD8+ clones had no assignable naive or memory phenotype. Naive T cells seemed more diverse than memory cells; they also seemed major alloresponse contributors.

This clone appeared once. Antigen unknown. The chain uses TRBV9 and TRBJ2-2; 9 bases are shared with TRBD1. Sequenced: non-Treg CD4+ T cells sorted from blood. The receptor was derived from a human donor in good health. The CDR3 loop reads CASSVGQGDTGELFF. The DNA of the CDR3 is TGTGCCAGCAGCGTAGGACAGGGGGACACCGGGGAGCTGTTTTTT.